This entry lists 9 T cell receptor beta chains sequenced from one sample in a study of identical twins. A single record per CDR3 protein comes from TCRdb applying MiXCR to the 5' RACE reads. Of more than 1.5 million distinct CDR3 sequences detected, about 32% appear once; the ten largest clones hold 0.25% to 0.3%. The material sequenced was cord blood. The receptors shown here come from a newborn girl in good health.

CDR3 residues: CASSVTRTSGDEQFF. The CDR3 nucleotides read TGCGCCAGCAGCGTGACAAGGACTAGCGGCGATGAGCAGTTCTTC. The chain joins TRBV5-1 to TRBJ2-1; 10 nucleotides align to TRBD2. Germline V lookup: CDR1 SGHRS, CDR2 YFSETQ. V lost 4 bases, J lost 8 bases, and 9 bases stayed unmatched. The CDR3 is made up of 15 amino acids.

This clonotype was observed a few times. The gene calls are TRBV27 and TRBJ2-1; D gene ambiguous. The CDR3 is 15 amino acids. The V and J ends lost 5 bases and 4 bases respectively, with 15 bases between them. Germline CDR1 MNHEY, CDR2 SMNVEV (reference sequence). The CDR3 spells CASSPRPGMYNEQFF. CDR3 nucleotides: TGTGCCAGCAGTCCCCGTCCAGGAATGTACAATGAGCAGTTCTTC.

The rearrangement uses TRBV5-1 and TRBJ1-1; perhaps TRBD1 as D (6 bases). CDR3 length equals 17 residues. Germline values: CDR1 SGHRS, CDR2 YFSETQ. V lost 0 bases and J 5 bases, leaving 20 bases between the germline ends. Here the CDR3 reads CASSLGAHRVEGTEAFF. CDR3 DNA sequence: TGCGCCAGCAGCTTGGGGGCCCACAGGGTAGAGGGGACTGAAGCTTTCTTT.

This clonotype was counted a few times. V usage is TRBV28 and J usage is TRBJ2-4, with TRBD2 matching 9 bases. Matching the DNA end better, TRBJ2-7 makes the J call doubtful. Germline V gene data show CDR1 as MDHEN and CDR2 as SYDVKM. The CDR3 runs 15 residues. Here the CDR3 reads CASSFSGRPSYEQYF. The CDR3 region has the DNA TGTGCCAGCAGCTTCAGCGGGAGGCCCTCCTACGAGCAGTACTTC.

This clonotype has only a few counts. The chain links TRBV5-1 to TRBJ2-1; the match to TRBD2 covers 14 bases. CDR1 SGHRS and CDR2 YFSETQ come from the germline V gene. V lost 3 bases to trimming and J lost 5 bases; unmatched junction nucleotides: 10. This CDR3 contains 18 residues. The CDR3 DNA reads as TGCGCCAGCAGCTCACTGAGACTAGCGGGAGGGCCACACAATGAGCAGTTCTTC. Residues: CASSSLRLAGGPHNEQFF.

This clonotype was seen only once. V usage is TRBV27 and J usage is TRBJ2-5; 10 positions agree with TRBD2. The ends lost 1 base at V and 4 bases at J; junction bases unmatched: 6. The germline gives CDR1 MNHEY, CDR2 SMNVEV (reference sequence). This CDR3 has 16 amino acids. For the CDR3, the DNA is TGTGCCAGCAGTTTATGGGCAAGACTAGCGGGAGAGACCCAGTACTTC. Protein: CASSLWARLAGETQYF.

This clonotype has more than one count but fewer than ten. The genes are TRBV5-1 and TRBJ1-2; the match to TRBD1 covers 8 bases. This CDR3 has 16 residues. Looked up from germline, CDR1 is SGHRS and CDR2 is YFSETQ. The V segment lost 4 bases and the J segment 1 base; nucleotides outside the gene matches: 9. CDR3 protein: CASSPVVTGVNYGYTF. CDR3 coding DNA: TGCGCCAGCAGCCCGGTCGTGACAGGGGTTAACTATGGCTACACCTTC.

The V call is TRBV20-1, the J call TRBJ2-5, with D perhaps matching TRBD1 or TRBD2 (5 bases each). The CDR3 has 14 amino acids. CDR1 is DFQATT and CDR2 is SNEGSKA in the germline V gene (reference sequence). The V end lost 6 bases, the J end lost 11 bases, and 25 bases lay between the germline ends. The CDR3 here is CSATWGSSYNEQYF. The CDR3 coding sequence is TGCAGTGCCACTTGGGGGAGCAGTTACAATGAGCAGTACTTC.

This clonotype turned up a few times. The rearrangement uses TRBV19 and TRBJ2-1; TRBD1 is a possible D gene (6 bases). V dropped 6 bases and J dropped 1 base, with 13 bases sitting between them. From germline, CDR1 is LNHDA and CDR2 SQIVND (reference sequence). This CDR3 comprises 15 residues. The CDR3 region has the DNA TGTGCCAGTAGGGCCTCTAGGGGGTCCTACAATGAGCAGTTCTTC. Its protein is CASRASRGSYNEQFF.